A single sample gave rise to the 27 T cell receptor beta chains below, sequenced in a study of circulating CD8 cells and anti-PD-1 response in melanoma. From live CD3+CD8+TCRalphabeta+ cells, four PD-1 and/or TIGIT subsets were sorted. Each library started from approximately 14 ng of total RNA using the QIAseq Immune Repertoire TCR panel. TCRdb re-called the reads through MiXCR, storing one row per CDR3 protein. Of roughly 820 distinct CDR3 sequences in the sample, around 5% are singletons; the top ten hold roughly 7%. The sample here was CD8+ T cells from PBMCs, taken at baseline or after one month of anti-PD-1 therapy (not recorded which). The origin of the receptors is a human donor with melanoma.

Judged by abundance, this clonotype is large (0.1 to 1%). The chain recombines TRBV19 with TRBJ2-2; D gene uncertain. Germline V CDR1 and CDR2: LNHDA, SQIVND (reference sequence). Trimming cost V 1 base and J 4 bases, with 4 bases left between them. The length of the CDR3 is 13 residues. The CDR3 loop reads CASSIGLTGELFF. The CDR3 bases are TGTGCCAGTAGTATAGGGCTCACCGGGGAGCTGTTTTTT.

This clonotype is termed large (0.1 to 1%). The CDR3 DNA sequence: TGTGCCAGCAGTTTATCCCCGACAGGGGGCTTGAATCAGCCCCAGCATTTT. It specifies CASSLSPTGGLNQPQHF. This chain uses TRBV27 with TRBJ1-5, with TRBD1 matching over 10 bases. V trimming: 0 bases; J trimming: 4 bases; junction bases outside the gene matches: 6. This CDR3 is built from 17 residues. Germline V lookup: CDR1 MNHEY, CDR2 SMNVEV (reference sequence).

Relative to its sample, this clonotype is large. V and J are TRBV29-1 and TRBJ2-2, with D possibly being TRBD2 (6 bases). Germline CDR1 reads SQVTM; CDR2 reads ANQGSEA. Trimming shortened V by 7 bases and J by 4 bases, and 10 bases separated the two germline ends. This CDR3 is 12 amino acids long. This CDR3 reads CSGRDLTGELFF. CDR3 nucleotides: TGCAGCGGGAGGGACCTCACCGGGGAGCTGTTTTTT.

This clonotype is deemed large (0.1 to 1%). This rearrangement joins TRBV2 to TRBJ2-5, with TRBD2 identical over 7 bases. V was clipped by 6 bases and J by 2 bases; unmatched bases: 9. In germline, CDR1 is SNHLY, CDR2 FYNNEI. This CDR3 has 15 amino acids. CDR3 bases: TGTGCCAGCAGCGCCCTGACGGGGGGACAAGAGACCCAGTACTTC. Protein sequence: CASSALTGGQETQYF.

This clonotype qualifies as large. The CDR3 nucleotides read TGTGCCAGCAGCTTGGGCGGCAGTATGTATGAGCAGTTCTTC. This codes for CASSLGGSMYEQFF. The chain uses TRBV5-4 and TRBJ2-1; D is unclear. V dropped 0 bases and J dropped 8 bases, with 12 bases sitting between them. CDR3 length: 14 amino acids. Germline CDR1 and CDR2: SGHNT and YYREEE (reference sequence).

This clonotype is large by share. The chain couples TRBV28 to TRBJ2-7; 7 bases are a match to TRBD1. Germline CDR1 and CDR2: MDHEN and SYDVKM. This CDR3 contains 15 residues. V dropped 4 bases and J dropped 0; count of bases not matched to a gene: 6. This CDR3 reads CASSSYRGSSYEQYF. The CDR3 coding sequence is TGTGCCAGCAGTTCTTACAGGGGAAGCTCCTACGAGCAGTACTTC.

Relative to its sample, this clonotype is large. The rearrangement joins TRBV28 to TRBJ2-1; D remains ambiguous. This CDR3 has 9 residues. Trimming pared 6 bases from V and 6 bases from J, leaving 0 bases between. CDR1 and CDR2 from the germline V gene are MDHEN and SYDVKM. The CDR3 DNA reads TGTGCCAGCAGCAATGAGCAGTTCTTC. Its translation: CASSNEQFF.

This clonotype is medium-sized in the sample. J is TRBJ2-3 and V is TRBV28, with D unclear. Germline-derived CDR1 and CDR2 are MDHEN and SYDVKM. V dropped 6 bases and J dropped 2 bases, with 12 bases sitting between them. This CDR3 contains 14 residues. CDR3 bases: TGTGCCAGCAGCGTAGTCTTACACACAGATACGCAGTATTTT. Translation: CASSVVLHTDTQYF.

The chain couples TRBV5-4 to TRBJ2-7; the D gene is possibly TRBD1 (6 bases). Looked up from germline, CDR1 is SGHNT and CDR2 is YYREEE (reference sequence). There are 14 residues in the CDR3. Deletions cut 6 bases from V and 9 bases from J, with 22 bases between. CDR3: CASTFGGGPSGQYF. CDR3 nucleotides: TGTGCCAGCACCTTCGGTGGGGGCCCCTCAGGGCAGTACTTC.

Of note for this clonotype: It is likely a read error, because the conserved phenylalanine at the end of the CDR3 is missing. The V gene is TRBV30, the J gene TRBJ1-2; 9 bases line up with TRBD1. The length of the CDR3 is 13 residues. Germline CDR1 and CDR2: GTSNPN and SVGIG (reference sequence). The J segment lost 4 bases and the V segment lost 5 bases, leaving 5 bases of the junction unmatched. The CDR3 is CAWATGGVYGYTV. CDR3 coding DNA: TGTGCCTGGGCGACAGGGGGGGTCTATGGCTACACCGTC.

By sample share, this clonotype is medium-sized (0.01 to 0.1%). The V call is TRBV4-2, the J call TRBJ2-1; maybe TRBD1 (5 bases). The CDR3 has 16 amino acids. The germline V gene encodes CDR1 LGHNA and CDR2 YNFKEQ. V lost 0 bases and J lost 6, with 15 bases in between. The CDR3 DNA follows: TGTGCCAGCAGCCAAGAACATACTCCTGGGGCCAATGAGCAGTTCTTC. Encoded protein: CASSQEHTPGANEQFF.

By share, this clonotype ranks as medium-sized. This could be a read error, since a much larger clone is one nucleotide away. The J gene is TRBJ2-2, the V gene TRBV5-8; D call uncertain. The CDR3 covers 14 residues. The germline V gene has CDR1 SGHTS and CDR2 YDEGEE. CDR3 coding DNA: TGTGCCGGCAGCTTGGAAGGCTCCACCGGGGAGCTGTTTTTT. Protein: CAGSLEGSTGELFF.

This sequence joins TRBV19 and TRBJ2-7; D not certain. This CDR3 has 14 residues. With 1 base removed from V and 3 bases from J, the gap between germline ends came to 10 bases. Germline V gives CDR1 LNHDA, CDR2 SQIVND (reference sequence). CDR3 amino acids: CASSIATAGYEQYF. In nucleotides, the CDR3 is TGTGCCAGTAGTATAGCTACAGCTGGCTACGAGCAGTACTTC.

V usage is TRBV5-6 and J usage is TRBJ2-1, with no clear D. Germline CDR1 is SGHDT and CDR2 is YYEEEE. The ends were cut back, 5 bases at V and 4 bases at J, with 13 bases in the middle. This CDR3 contains 14 residues. In DNA, the CDR3 is TGTGCCAGCAGGGTCGAGATGGGGTACAATGAGCAGTTCTTC. It encodes CASRVEMGYNEQFF.

In this sample, this clonotype is medium-sized. The chain carries TRBV20-1 and TRBJ2-7; 13 positions agree with TRBD2. The CDR3 contains 18 residues. CDR1 DFQATT and CDR2 SNEGSKA come from the germline V gene (reference sequence). The ends lost 2 bases at V and 7 bases at J; junction bases unmatched: 17. The CDR3, as DNA: TGCAGTGCTAGACCCTCCGGGACTAGCGGGATAGATTGGGGGGAGCAGTACTTC. Translation gives CSARPSGTSGIDWGEQYF.

This clonotype was seen more than once but under ten times. The rearrangement joins TRBV4-1 to TRBJ2-1; D is ambiguous. This CDR3 comprises 15 residues. Looked up from germline, CDR1 is MGHRA and CDR2 is YSYEKL. V was clipped by 1 base and J by 2 bases, with 9 bases between them. CDR3 DNA: TGCGCCAGCAGCCAAGTGCACCACGCCTACAATGAGCAGTTCTTC. Protein sequence: CASSQVHHAYNEQFF.

This clonotype was counted a few times. CDR3 nucleotide sequence: TGTGCCAGTAGTATGTCCAGCAGGGCGCTTGAGGCTTTCTTT. Amino acids: CASSMSSRALEAFF. The chain recombines TRBV19 with TRBJ1-1, with D possibly TRBD1 on 5 matching bases. The CDR3 contains 14 residues. V lost 3 bases to trimming and J lost 11 bases, with 19 bases between them. From germline, CDR1 is LNHDA and CDR2 SQIVND (reference sequence).

This clonotype is large within its sample. The gene calls are TRBV5-4 and TRBJ2-3; D gene uncertain. This CDR3 has 15 amino acids. Germline V gene data show CDR1 as SGHNT and CDR2 as YYREEE (reference sequence). Trimming cost V 5 bases and J 2 bases, with 15 bases left between them. CDR3 residues: CASRTEAVDTDTQYF. The CDR3 coding sequence is TGTGCCAGCAGGACCGAGGCTGTCGACACAGATACGCAGTATTTT.

By its share, this clonotype is medium-sized. The rearrangement links TRBV25-1 to TRBJ1-1; 8 nucleotides line up with TRBD1. This CDR3 spans 12 amino acids. In germline, CDR1 is MGHDK, CDR2 SYGVNS. Unmatched junction bases numbered 5, after V lost 6 bases and J lost 8 bases. The CDR3 sequence is CASRTGVGEAFF. In DNA, the CDR3 is TGTGCCAGCAGGACAGGGGTCGGCGAAGCTTTCTTT.

This clonotype is classed as large. The chain joins TRBV9 to TRBJ2-1; no reliable D call. Germline CDR1 SGDLS, CDR2 YYNGEE. The CDR3 sequence is 14 residues long. Deletions cut 0 bases from V and 3 bases from J, with 7 bases between. The CDR3 here is CASSVGSDYNEQFF. CDR3 nucleotide sequence: TGTGCCAGCAGCGTAGGGAGCGACTACAATGAGCAGTTCTTC.

The chain employs TRBV19 and TRBJ1-5; D uncertain. V lost 5 bases, J lost 3 bases, and 11 bases lay in between. CDR3 size: 14 residues. Germline CDR1 is LNHDA and CDR2 is SQIVND (reference sequence). The CDR3 sequence is CASSHGVPNQPQHF. CDR3 coding DNA: TGTGCCAGTAGTCATGGGGTCCCCAATCAGCCCCAGCATTTT.

The V gene is TRBV4-1, the J gene TRBJ2-5; TRBD2 matches 9 bases. This CDR3 is built from 17 residues. The trim removed 5 bases at V and 5 bases at J, leaving 15 bases unmatched. The germline CDR1 and CDR2 sequences are MGHRA and YSYEKL. The CDR3: CASSEGIAGASWETQYF. In DNA, the CDR3 is TGCGCCAGCAGCGAAGGGATAGCGGGGGCCTCTTGGGAGACCCAGTACTTC.

By share of the sample, this clonotype is large. The chain recombines TRBV2 with TRBJ1-2; tentative D call: TRBD1 (6 bases). Germline V gene lookup returns CDR1 SNHLY and CDR2 FYNNEI. V lost 6 bases and J 3 bases, leaving 11 bases between the germline ends. The CDR3 runs 13 residues. CDR3 protein: CASRAGVDYGYTF. CDR3 coding DNA: TGTGCCAGCAGGGCAGGGGTGGACTATGGCTACACCTTC.

CDR3 protein: CASIGGGEYNEQFF. The CDR3 DNA is TGTGCCAGTATAGGCGGGGGGGAGTACAATGAGCAGTTCTTC. The chain carries TRBV19 and TRBJ2-1; 9 bases agree with TRBD2. Germline assignment: CDR1 LNHDA and CDR2 SQIVND (reference sequence). Trimming took 7 bases from V and 4 from J; bases not matched to a gene: 5. The CDR3 runs to 14 residues. Full variable domain (missing parts from reference TRBV19 and TRBJ2-1): DGGITQSPKYLFRKEGQNVTLSCEQNLNHDAMYWYRQDPGQGLRLIYYSQIVNDFQKGDIAEGYSVSREKKESFPLTVTSAQKNPTAFYLCASIGGGEYNEQFFGPGTRLTVL.

Sample share makes this clonotype large. The rearrangement uses TRBV19 and TRBJ1-5; possibly TRBD1 for D (5 bases). V gave up 1 base and J gave up 2 bases, with 18 bases separating them. The CDR3 has 18 residues. Germline V CDR1 and CDR2: LNHDA, SQIVND (reference sequence). The CDR3 here is CASSIGPQGRVGNQPQHF. The CDR3 region has the DNA TGTGCCAGTAGTATAGGCCCCCAGGGCAGGGTGGGCAATCAGCCCCAGCATTTT. Full variable domain (rest looked up from reference TRBV19 and TRBJ1-5): DGGITQSPKYLFRKEGQNVTLSCEQNLNHDAMYWYRQDPGQGLRLIYYSQIVNDFQKGDIAEGYSVSREKKESFPLTVTSAQKNPTAFYLCASSIGPQGRVGNQPQHFGDGTRLSIL.

This clonotype is large (0.1 to 1%) within its sample. The V gene is TRBV4-1, the J gene TRBJ2-7; D may be TRBD1 (6 bases). The V gene's germline CDR1 is MGHRA and CDR2 YSYEKL. The CDR3 contains 16 residues. V was pared by 0 bases and J by 2 bases, with 14 bases between. This CDR3 is CASSQDQNRAPYEQYF. The CDR3 DNA reads as TGCGCCAGCAGCCAAGATCAGAACAGGGCACCCTACGAGCAGTACTTC.

This clonotype is judged large. The V gene is TRBV19, the J gene TRBJ1-2; perhaps TRBD1 as D (6 bases). Germline values: CDR1 LNHDA, CDR2 SQIVND (reference sequence). Trimming took 5 bases from V and 3 from J, leaving 10 bases between them. The CDR3 sequence is 13 residues long. Written as DNA, the CDR3 is TGTGCCAGTAGTGCCTACAGGGACTATGGCTACACCTTC. Translation gives CASSAYRDYGYTF.